This T cell receptor beta chain derives from a study of cytomegalovirus exposure and HLA in healthy donors. Findings and caveats of the study: HLA alleles showed associations with 16,951 TCR beta sequences in a later analysis, at a 0.05 false discovery rate.

Both 60 Vbeta primers and 13 Jbeta primers went into the PCR. TCRdb's table, derived via immunoSEQ multiplex PCR, lists solely in-frame clones and lacks some. The table shows 190,000 or so clones, with around three quarters occurring only once. Notes on this clone: Its cognate antigen is unknown.

This receptor was identified in a boy younger than 18 in good health and CMV-seronegative. Specimen: PBMCs.

The CDR3 coding sequence is TGTGCCAGTAGTGGGGACAGGGATGAAAAACTGTTTTTT. This codes for CASSGDRDEKLFF. This rearrangement joins TRBV19 to TRBJ1-4; TRBD1 aligns across 9 bases. With V trimmed by 5 bases and J by 6 bases, 1 base remained unmatched. Looked up from germline, CDR1 is LNHDA and CDR2 is SQIVND (reference sequence). This CDR3 comprises 13 residues.